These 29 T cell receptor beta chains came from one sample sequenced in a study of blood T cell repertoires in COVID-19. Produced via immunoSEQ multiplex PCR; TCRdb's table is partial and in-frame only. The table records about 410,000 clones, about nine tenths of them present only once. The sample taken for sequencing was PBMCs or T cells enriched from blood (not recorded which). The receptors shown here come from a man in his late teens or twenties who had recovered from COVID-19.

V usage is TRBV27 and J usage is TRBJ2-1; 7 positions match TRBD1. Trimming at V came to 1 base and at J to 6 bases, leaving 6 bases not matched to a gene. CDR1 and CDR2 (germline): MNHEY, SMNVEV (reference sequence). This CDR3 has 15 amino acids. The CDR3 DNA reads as TGTGCCAGCAGTTTATGGGACAGTGGGGGCAATGAGCAGTTCTTC. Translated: CASSLWDSGGNEQFF.

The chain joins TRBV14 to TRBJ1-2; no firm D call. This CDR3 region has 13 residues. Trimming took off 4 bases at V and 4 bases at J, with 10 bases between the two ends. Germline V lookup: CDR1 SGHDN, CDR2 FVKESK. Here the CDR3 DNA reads TGTGCCAGCAGCCCAGGTACCAGCTATGGCTACACCTTC. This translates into CASSPGTSYGYTF.

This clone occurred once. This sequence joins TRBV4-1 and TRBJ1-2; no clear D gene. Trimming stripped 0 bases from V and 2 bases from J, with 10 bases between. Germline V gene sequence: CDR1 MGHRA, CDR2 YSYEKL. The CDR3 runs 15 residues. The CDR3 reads CASSQDPGFNYGYTF. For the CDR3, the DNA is TGCGCCAGCAGCCAAGATCCGGGGTTCAACTATGGCTACACCTTC.

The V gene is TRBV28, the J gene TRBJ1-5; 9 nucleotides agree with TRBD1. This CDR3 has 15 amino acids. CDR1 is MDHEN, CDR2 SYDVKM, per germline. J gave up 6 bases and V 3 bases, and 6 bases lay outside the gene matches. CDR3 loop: CASSFLQGAVQPQHF. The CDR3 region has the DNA TGTGCCAGCAGTTTTCTACAGGGGGCAGTTCAGCCCCAGCATTTT.

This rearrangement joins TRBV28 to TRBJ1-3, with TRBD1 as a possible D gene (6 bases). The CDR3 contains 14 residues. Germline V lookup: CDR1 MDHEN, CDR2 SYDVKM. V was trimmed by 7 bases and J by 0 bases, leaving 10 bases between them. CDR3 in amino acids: CASNTGSSGNTIYF. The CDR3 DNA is TGTGCCAGCAACACAGGGAGCTCTGGAAACACCATATATTTT.

The CDR3 loop reads CASSRSSNQPQHF. The CDR3 bases are TGTGCCAGCAGCCGTAGTAGCAATCAGCCCCAGCATTTT. This chain joins TRBV14 and TRBJ1-5; the D is unclear. Between the trimmed V and J ends, which lost 4 bases and 0 bases, there was a span of 4 bases. CDR1 and CDR2 from the germline V gene are SGHDN and FVKESK. CDR3 size: 13 residues. The whole variable domain, remainder taken from reference TRBV14 and TRBJ1-5, is EAGVTQFPSHSVIEKGQTVTLRCDPISGHDNLYWYRRVMGKEIKFLLHFVKESKQDESGMPNNRFLAERTGGTYSTLKVQPAELEDSGVYFCASSRSSNQPQHFGDGTRLSIL.

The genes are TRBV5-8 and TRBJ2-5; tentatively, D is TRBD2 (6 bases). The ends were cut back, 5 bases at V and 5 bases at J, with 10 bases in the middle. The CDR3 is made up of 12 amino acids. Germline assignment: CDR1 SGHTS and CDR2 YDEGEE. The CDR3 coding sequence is TGTGCCAGCAGACGACTAGTGGAGACCCAGTACTTC. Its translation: CASRRLVETQYF.

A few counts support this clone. The chain's CDR3 is CASSDTRQGTDTQYF. CDR3 DNA: TGTGCCAGCAGCGACACCAGACAAGGCACAGATACGCAGTATTTT. The chain employs TRBV5-4 and TRBJ2-3; D not resolved. CDR3 length equals 15 residues. CDR1 SGHNT and CDR2 YYREEE come from the germline V gene (reference sequence). V was trimmed by 4 bases and J by 1 base, leaving 13 bases between them.

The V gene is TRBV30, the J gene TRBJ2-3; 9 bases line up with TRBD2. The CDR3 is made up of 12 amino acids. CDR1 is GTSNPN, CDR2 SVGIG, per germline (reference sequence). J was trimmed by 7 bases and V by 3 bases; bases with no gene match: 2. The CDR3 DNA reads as TGTGCCTGGAGGGCTAGCGGGAATACGCAGTATTTT. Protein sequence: CAWRASGNTQYF.

The CDR3 DNA reads as TGCGCCAGCAGGGCGACTAGCGGGAATAACAATGAGCAGTTCTTC. Translation gives CASRATSGNNNEQFF. The J gene is TRBJ2-1, the V gene TRBV4-1; 11 bases are a match to TRBD2. This CDR3 has 15 amino acids. V gave up 6 bases and J gave up 5 bases; unmatched junction bases: 6. CDR1 and CDR2 (germline): MGHRA, YSYEKL.

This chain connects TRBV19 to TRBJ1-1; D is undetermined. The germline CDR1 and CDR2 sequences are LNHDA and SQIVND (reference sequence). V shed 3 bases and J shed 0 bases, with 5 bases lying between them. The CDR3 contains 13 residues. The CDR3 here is CASSMRLNTEAFF. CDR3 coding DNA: TGTGCCAGTAGTATGCGATTGAACACTGAAGCTTTCTTT.

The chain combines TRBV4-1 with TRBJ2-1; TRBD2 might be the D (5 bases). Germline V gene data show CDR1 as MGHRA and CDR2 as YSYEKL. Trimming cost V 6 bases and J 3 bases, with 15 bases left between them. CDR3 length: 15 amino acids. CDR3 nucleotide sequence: TGCGCCAGCAGTTCAAGCTTGAGGGACTACAATGAGCAGTTCTTC. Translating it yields CASSSSLRDYNEQFF.

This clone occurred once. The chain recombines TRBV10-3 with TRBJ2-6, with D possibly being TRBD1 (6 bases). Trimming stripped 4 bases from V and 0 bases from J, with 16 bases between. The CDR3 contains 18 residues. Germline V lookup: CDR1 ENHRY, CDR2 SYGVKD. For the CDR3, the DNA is TGTGCCATCAGTGGAAGGGGGAGAAAAAACTCTGGGGCCAACGTCCTGACTTTC. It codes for CAISGRGRKNSGANVLTF.

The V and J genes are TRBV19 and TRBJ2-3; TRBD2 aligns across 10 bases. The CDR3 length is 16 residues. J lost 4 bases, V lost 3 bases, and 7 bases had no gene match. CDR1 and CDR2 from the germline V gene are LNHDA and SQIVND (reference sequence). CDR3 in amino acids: CASSIGLAGDPDTQYF. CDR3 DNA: TGTGCCAGTAGTATTGGGCTAGCGGGGGACCCAGATACGCAGTATTTT.

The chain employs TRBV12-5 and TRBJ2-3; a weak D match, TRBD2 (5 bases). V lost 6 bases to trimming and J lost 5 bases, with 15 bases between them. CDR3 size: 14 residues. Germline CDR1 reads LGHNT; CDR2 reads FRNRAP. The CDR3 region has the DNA TGTGCTAGTGGCCAGAGCGGTGCGGTAGATACGCAGTATTTT. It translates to CASGQSGAVDTQYF. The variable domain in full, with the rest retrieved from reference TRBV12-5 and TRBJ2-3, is DARVTQTPRHKVTEMGQEVTMRCQPILGHNTVFWYRQTMMQGLELLAYFRNRAPLDDSGMPKDRFSAEMPDATLATLKIQPSEPRDSAVYFCASGQSGAVDTQYFGPGTRLTVL.

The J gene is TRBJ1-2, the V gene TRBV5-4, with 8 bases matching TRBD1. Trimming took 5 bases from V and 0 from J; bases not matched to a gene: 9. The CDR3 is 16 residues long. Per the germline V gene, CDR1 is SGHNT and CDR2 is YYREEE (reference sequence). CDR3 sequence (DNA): TGTGCCAGCAGTTCCGCTCAGGACAGGGCTAACTATGGCTACACCTTC. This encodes CASSSAQDRANYGYTF.

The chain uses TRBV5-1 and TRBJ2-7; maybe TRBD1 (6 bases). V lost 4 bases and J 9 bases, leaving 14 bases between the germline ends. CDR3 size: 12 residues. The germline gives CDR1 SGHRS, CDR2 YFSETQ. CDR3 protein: CASSNNTGWQYF. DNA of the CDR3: TGCGCCAGCAGCAACAATACAGGGTGGCAGTACTTC.

The DNA for the CDR3 is TGTGCCAGCAGCTTAAAGGCTCTAGCGGGGGGTGAGCAGTTCTTC. Protein sequence: CASSLKALAGGEQFF. The rearrangement joins TRBV7-2 to TRBJ2-1; 11 nucleotides agree with TRBD2. The CDR3 is 15 residues long. Germline V gene data show CDR1 as SGHTA and CDR2 as FQGNSA. V lost 2 bases and J lost 9; bases outside the gene matches: 6.

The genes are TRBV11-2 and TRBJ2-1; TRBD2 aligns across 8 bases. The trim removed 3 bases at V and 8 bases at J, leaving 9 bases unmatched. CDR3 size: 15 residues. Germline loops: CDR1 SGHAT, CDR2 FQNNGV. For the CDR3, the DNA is TGTGCCAGCAGCTTTAACGGGAGGGCCGTAGATGAGCAGTTCTTC. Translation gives CASSFNGRAVDEQFF.

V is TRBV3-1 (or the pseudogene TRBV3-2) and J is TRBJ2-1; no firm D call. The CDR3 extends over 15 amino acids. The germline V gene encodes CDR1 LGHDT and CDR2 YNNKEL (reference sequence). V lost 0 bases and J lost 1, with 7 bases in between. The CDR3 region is CASSQDLRSYNEQFF. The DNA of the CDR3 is TGTGCCAGCAGCCAAGATCTACGGTCCTACAATGAGCAGTTCTTC.

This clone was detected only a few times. The CDR3 loop reads CASSFRGTESNTGELFF. The CDR3, as DNA: TGTGCCAGCAGCTTCCGCGGGACAGAGAGTAACACCGGGGAGCTGTTTTTT. The chain carries TRBV5-5 and TRBJ2-2; the D gene is possibly TRBD1 (7 bases). CDR3 length: 17 residues. Germline V gene lookup returns CDR1 SGHKS and CDR2 YYEKEE (reference sequence). V gave up 2 bases and J gave up 2 bases, with 16 bases separating them.

For the CDR3, the DNA is TGTGCCAGCAGCTTGGGAAACATGAACACTGAAGCTTTCTTT. Its protein product is CASSLGNMNTEAFF. This chain links TRBV5-6 with TRBJ1-1; D is unresolved. The CDR3 sequence is 14 residues long. Deletions cut 0 bases from V and 0 bases from J, with 6 bases between. Germline CDR1 and CDR2: SGHDT and YYEEEE.

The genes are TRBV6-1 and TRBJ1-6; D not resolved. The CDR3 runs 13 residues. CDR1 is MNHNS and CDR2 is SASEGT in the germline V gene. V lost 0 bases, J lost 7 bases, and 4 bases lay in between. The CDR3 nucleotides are TGTGCCAGCAGTGAAGCCCAGAATTCACCCCTCCACTTT. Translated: CASSEAQNSPLHF.

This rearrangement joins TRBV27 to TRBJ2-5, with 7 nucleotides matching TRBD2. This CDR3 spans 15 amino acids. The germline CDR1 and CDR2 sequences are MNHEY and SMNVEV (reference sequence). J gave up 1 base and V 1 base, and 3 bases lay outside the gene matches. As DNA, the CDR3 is TGTGCCAGCAGTTTATTGCGGGAGACCCAAGAGACCCAGTACTTC. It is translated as CASSLLRETQETQYF.

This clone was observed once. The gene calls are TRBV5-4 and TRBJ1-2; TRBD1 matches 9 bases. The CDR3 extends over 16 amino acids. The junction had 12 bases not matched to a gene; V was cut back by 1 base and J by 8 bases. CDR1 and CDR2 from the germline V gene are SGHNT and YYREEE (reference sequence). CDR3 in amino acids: CASSLRGDRDVVGYTF. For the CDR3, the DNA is TGTGCCAGCAGCTTGAGGGGGGACAGGGACGTGGTAGGCTACACCTTC.

The chain's CDR3 is CATSDRTEYSNQPQHF. Here the CDR3 DNA reads TGTGCCACCAGTGATAGGACAGAGTATAGCAATCAGCCCCAGCATTTT. The rearrangement uses TRBV24-1 and TRBJ1-5; TRBD1 might be the D (6 bases). Trimming took off 3 bases at V and 0 bases at J, with 11 bases between the two ends. This CDR3 comprises 16 residues. Germline-derived CDR1 and CDR2 are KGHDR and SFDVKD.

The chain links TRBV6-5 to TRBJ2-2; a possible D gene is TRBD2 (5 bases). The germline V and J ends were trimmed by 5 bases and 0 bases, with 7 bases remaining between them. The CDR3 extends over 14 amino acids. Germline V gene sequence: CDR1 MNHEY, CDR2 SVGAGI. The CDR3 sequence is CASSSGTNTGELFF. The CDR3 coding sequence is TGTGCCAGCAGTAGCGGCACGAACACCGGGGAGCTGTTTTTT.

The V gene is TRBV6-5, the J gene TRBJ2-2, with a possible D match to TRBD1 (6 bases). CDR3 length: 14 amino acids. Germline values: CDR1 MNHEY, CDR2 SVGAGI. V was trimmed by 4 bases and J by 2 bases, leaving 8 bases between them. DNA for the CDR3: TGTGCCAGCAGTTGGGACACAAACACCGGGGAGCTGTTTTTT. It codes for CASSWDTNTGELFF.

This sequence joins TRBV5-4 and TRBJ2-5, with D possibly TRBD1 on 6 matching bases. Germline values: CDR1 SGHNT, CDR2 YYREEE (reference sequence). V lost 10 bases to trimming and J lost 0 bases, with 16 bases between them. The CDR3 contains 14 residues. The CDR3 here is CAVYTDRNQETQYF. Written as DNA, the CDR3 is TGTGCCGTGTACACCGACAGGAACCAAGAGACCCAGTACTTC.